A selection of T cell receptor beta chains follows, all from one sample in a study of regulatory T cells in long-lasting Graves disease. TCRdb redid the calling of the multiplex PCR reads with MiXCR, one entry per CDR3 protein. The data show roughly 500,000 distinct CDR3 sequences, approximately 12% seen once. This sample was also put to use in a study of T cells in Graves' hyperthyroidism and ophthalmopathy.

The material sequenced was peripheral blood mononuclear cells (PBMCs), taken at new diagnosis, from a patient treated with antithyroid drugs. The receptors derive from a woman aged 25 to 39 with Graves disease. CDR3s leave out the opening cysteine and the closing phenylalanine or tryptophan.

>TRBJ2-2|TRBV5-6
ASSFSGGGGELF
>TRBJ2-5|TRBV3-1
ASSQVGRGLKETQY
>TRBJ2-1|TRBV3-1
ASSPRPGLAGRSYNEQF
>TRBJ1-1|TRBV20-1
SARGGNTGAF
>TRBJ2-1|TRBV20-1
SARGTSGRYNEQF
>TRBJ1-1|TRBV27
ASSLYTQGNTEAF
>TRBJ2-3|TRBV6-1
ASSARGHGDTQY
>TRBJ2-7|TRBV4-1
ASSQAATYEQY
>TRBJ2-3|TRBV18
ASSPGTGPTDTQY
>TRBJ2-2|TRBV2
ASRSTGTGELF
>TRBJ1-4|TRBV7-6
ATHWFPNEKLF
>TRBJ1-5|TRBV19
ASKTSNQPQH
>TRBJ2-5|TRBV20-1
SAREVAGKTQY
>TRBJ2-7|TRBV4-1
ASSQDLHAYEQY
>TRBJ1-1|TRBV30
AWSLIQGAAAF
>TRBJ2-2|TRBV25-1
ASSRGGIRIGELF
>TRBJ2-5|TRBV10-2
ASTSIGGTETQY
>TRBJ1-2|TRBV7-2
ASSRRQGPAGYT
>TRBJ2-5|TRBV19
ASSISLLGIGETQY
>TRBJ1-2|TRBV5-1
ASSFEGRFSYGYT
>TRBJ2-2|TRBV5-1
ASSIGTAHTGELF
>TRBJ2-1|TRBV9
ASSVSGLAGVNEQF
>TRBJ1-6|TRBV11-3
ASSFRGLNSPLH
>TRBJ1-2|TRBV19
ASSNPGGEKSGYT
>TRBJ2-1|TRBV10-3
AISEWIAQSSYNEQF
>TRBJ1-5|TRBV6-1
ASRPQGARQPQH
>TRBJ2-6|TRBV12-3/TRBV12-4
ASSLRGSGANVLT
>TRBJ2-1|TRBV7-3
ASSFRDRGSYNEQF
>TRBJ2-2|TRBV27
ASSLARTGKLF
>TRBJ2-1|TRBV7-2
ASSETGTFNEQF
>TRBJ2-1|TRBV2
ASSDPGGTSYNEQF
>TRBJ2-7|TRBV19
ASSTGQSYEQY
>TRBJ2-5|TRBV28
ASSLFWGGETQY
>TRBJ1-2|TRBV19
ASRDYGYT
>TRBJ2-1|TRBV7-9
ASRESGTLNEQF
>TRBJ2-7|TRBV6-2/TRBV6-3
ASSYSIVGGTSFYEQY
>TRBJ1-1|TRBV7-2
ASSSWDTAAAF
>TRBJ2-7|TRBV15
ATSRDGVLAYEQY
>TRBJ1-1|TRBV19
ASSRTALLNTEAF
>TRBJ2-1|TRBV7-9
ASSSDRGDHLDEQF
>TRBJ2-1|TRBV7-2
ASSPRGGGGGSYNEQF